Below, 32 T cell receptor beta chains from the same sample are listed, as sequenced in a study of shared clonotypes between healthy human individuals. The assay was immunoSEQ multiplex PCR, and TCRdb's table has in-frame clones only and misses some. Of about 490,000 clones listed, approximately 84% are singletons. Sequences were obtained from PBMCs. Receptor source: a woman between 35 and 50 years old in good health. Some clones in this sample may be carry-over from other donors' samples.

As to this clone: A far larger clone differs by one base, so this is likely a read error. At the DNA level, this CDR3 is encoded by other sequences in the same sample as well. The V and J genes are TRBV25-1 and TRBJ1-4; weak D call: TRBD1 (6 bases). The CDR3 has 14 residues. In germline, CDR1 is MGHDK, CDR2 SYGVNS. CDR3 DNA: TGTGCCAGCAGTGAGACAGGAATCGGTGAAAAACTATTTTTT. As protein: CASSETGIGEKLFF.

J is TRBJ2-7 and V is TRBV10-1, with 10 bases matching TRBD1. The CDR3 totals 15 residues. With 10 bases clipped from V and 6 bases from J, the junction kept 15 bases outside the gene matches. Germline V CDR1 and CDR2: WNHNN, SYGVQD (reference sequence). CDR3: CATSKASGTGVEQYF. The CDR3 nucleotides read TGCGCCACCTCTAAAGCTTCCGGGACAGGGGTCGAGCAGTACTTC.

This chain links TRBV12-2 with TRBJ2-1; the D call TRBD2 from the table was never checked on the DNA. TRBV12-2 is assigned pseudogene status. This CDR3 is built from 16 residues. CDR3 nucleotides: TGTGCAAGTCGCTTCCGGGACTACCGCCTCTACAATGAGCAGTTCTTC. The encoded protein is CASRFRDYRLYNEQFF.

The J gene is TRBJ2-7, the V gene TRBV6-1; D uncertain. Per the germline V gene, CDR1 is MNHNS and CDR2 is SASEGT. The CDR3 extends over 14 amino acids. V was trimmed by 2 bases and J by 2 bases, leaving 10 bases between them. DNA for the CDR3: TGTGCCAGCAGTGAACAGGAGCCAACCTACGAGCAGTACTTC. Protein sequence: CASSEQEPTYEQYF.

The sample holds one count of this clone. The chain couples TRBV28 to TRBJ1-1; D is ambiguous. Germline lookup yields CDR1 MDHEN and CDR2 SYDVKM. The CDR3 is made up of 15 amino acids. The V end was cut by 0 bases, the J end by 4 bases, with 12 bases between. CDR3 region: CASSLWAGTGTEAFF. The CDR3 DNA follows: TGTGCCAGCAGTTTATGGGCAGGCACGGGCACTGAAGCTTTCTTT.

This clone showed up just once. The chain recombines TRBV11-2 with TRBJ2-7; D might be TRBD2 (5 bases). Deletions cut 1 base from V and 5 bases from J, with 9 bases between. Per germline, CDR1 SGHAT and CDR2 FQNNGV. The CDR3 is made up of 13 amino acids. The DNA for the CDR3 is TGTGCCAGCAGCTTAGGCCAGACTAACGAGCAGTACTTC. Amino acids: CASSLGQTNEQYF.

CDR3 region: CASSIDRVGGSNQPQHF. For the CDR3, the DNA is TGTGCCAGTAGTATAGATCGTGTTGGGGGGAGCAATCAGCCCCAGCATTTT. This chain uses TRBV19 with TRBJ1-5, with D possibly TRBD1 on 5 matching bases. Germline CDR1 LNHDA, CDR2 SQIVND (reference sequence). The CDR3 has 17 amino acids. The V end was cut by 0 bases, the J end by 1 base, with 13 bases between.

The chain recombines TRBV29-1 with TRBJ2-7, with D unresolved. The V end was cut by 4 bases, the J end by 0 bases, with 4 bases between. Germline V gene sequence: CDR1 SQVTM, CDR2 ANQGSEA. CDR3 length: 11 residues. This chain's CDR3 is CSVALSYEQYF. The CDR3, as DNA: TGCAGCGTTGCACTCTCCTACGAGCAGTACTTC.

Only a few counts were recorded for this clone. The V and J genes are TRBV5-1 and TRBJ2-1; TRBD2 matches 9 bases. The ends lost 4 bases at V and 7 bases at J; junction bases unmatched: 12. CDR3 length equals 16 residues. The V gene's germline CDR1 is SGHRS and CDR2 YFSETQ. The CDR3 reads CASSAQPGLASNEQFF. CDR3 nucleotide sequence: TGCGCCAGCAGCGCGCAGCCGGGACTAGCATCGAATGAGCAGTTCTTC.

This chain links TRBV30 with TRBJ2-1; TRBD2 matches at 12 bases. Germline V gives CDR1 GTSNPN, CDR2 SVGIG (reference sequence). With V trimmed by 2 bases and J by 7 bases, 12 bases remained unmatched. The CDR3 runs to 17 residues. Written as DNA, the CDR3 is TGTGCCTGGAGTACAACACGGACTAGCGGGATAAGTAATGAGCAGTTCTTC. It encodes CAWSTTRTSGISNEQFF.

The chain links TRBV29-1 to TRBJ2-5; 11 bases are a match to TRBD2. Germline values: CDR1 SQVTM, CDR2 ANQGSEA. There are 13 residues in the CDR3. V was clipped by 7 bases and J by 5 bases; unmatched bases: 6. CDR3 amino acids: CSGKLAGVETQYF. DNA of the CDR3: TGCAGCGGAAAACTAGCGGGAGTTGAGACCCAGTACTTC.

Note on this clone: A far larger clone is one base from this, pointing to a likely read error. The chain joins TRBV25-1 to TRBJ2-7, with D tentatively TRBD1 or TRBD2 (5 bases each). The V end lost 8 bases, the J end lost 2 bases, and 16 bases lay between the germline ends. This CDR3 is built from 14 residues. Per the germline V gene, CDR1 is MGHDK and CDR2 is SYGVNS. The CDR3 is CASGVDRDAYEQYF. In DNA form, the CDR3 reads TGTGCCAGCGGAGTAGACCGGGACGCCTACGAGCAGTACTTC.

In the case of this clone: With a far larger clone one base away, a read error is the likely cause. The sample carries other DNA sequences with the same CDR3. The chain couples TRBV7-9 to TRBJ1-2; no definite D call. Germline V lookup: CDR1 SEHNR, CDR2 FQNEAQ (reference sequence). The CDR3 runs 12 residues. The V gene lost 2 bases and the J gene lost 5 bases, with 6 bases spanning the gap. The CDR3 bases are TGTGCCAGCAGCTTATTGGAATATGGCTACACCTTC. It translates to CASSLLEYGYTF.

The chain combines TRBV29-1 with TRBJ2-1; D not certain. Trimming shortened V by 7 bases and J by 9 bases, and 13 bases separated the two germline ends. CDR1 SQVTM and CDR2 ANQGSEA come from the germline V gene. This CDR3 is built from 11 residues. CDR3 region: CSAVGQLEQFF. In nucleotides, the CDR3 is TGCAGCGCCGTCGGCCAGCTTGAGCAGTTCTTC.

The rearrangement uses TRBV2 and TRBJ2-7; 11 nucleotides match TRBD2. The ends lost 4 bases at V and 7 bases at J; junction bases unmatched: 9. CDR1 and CDR2 (germline): SNHLY, FYNNEI. This CDR3 is 15 amino acids long. In DNA form, the CDR3 reads TGTGCCAGCAGTGTAGCTAGCGGGAGGTCCTCAGAGCAGTACTTC. Translation: CASSVASGRSSEQYF.

At least ten counts were recorded for this clone. The chain combines TRBV20-1 with TRBJ2-1; D gene unclear. CDR1 and CDR2 (germline): DFQATT, SNEGSKA (reference sequence). Trimming stripped 4 bases from V and 9 bases from J, with 7 bases between. The CDR3 has 10 amino acids. The CDR3 is CSATRSEQFF. Written as DNA, the CDR3 is TGCAGTGCTACTAGGTCTGAGCAGTTCTTC.

This clone has just a few counts. V gene TRBV2 combines with J gene TRBJ1-2; D possibly corresponds to TRBD1 (5 bases). The CDR3 contains 16 residues. Germline V CDR1 and CDR2: SNHLY, FYNNEI. Trimming took 7 bases from V and 4 from J, leaving 22 bases between them. CDR3 in DNA: TGTGCCAGCACCACCAGGTGGGTGCTAGGGGCCTATGGCTACACCTTC. Protein sequence: CASTTRWVLGAYGYTF. Drawing the rest from reference TRBV2 and TRBJ1-2, the complete variable domain is EPEVTQTPSHQVTQMGQEVILRCVPISNHLYFYWYRQILGQKVEFLVSFYNNEISEKSEIFDDQFSVERPDGSNFTLKIRSTKLEDSAMYFCASTTRWVLGAYGYTFGSGTRLTVV.

For this clone: A far larger clone differs by one base, so this is likely a read error. This chain uses TRBV5-1 with TRBJ2-7; D is perhaps TRBD1 or TRBD2 (6 bases each). The CDR3 consists of 15 residues. Germline lookup yields CDR1 SGHRS and CDR2 YFSETQ. As DNA, the CDR3 is TGCACCAGCAGCCCCGACGGGGGCGGCTCCTACGAGCAGTACTTC. Residues: CTSSPDGGGSYEQYF.

This clone occurred once. The chain couples TRBV28 to TRBJ1-2, with D possibly matching TRBD1 (6 bases). CDR3 length: 16 residues. Germline V gene sequence: CDR1 MDHEN, CDR2 SYDVKM. Trimming took 0 bases from V and 3 from J, leaving 14 bases between them. This CDR3 is CASSLWEGGNDYGYTF. The CDR3 DNA sequence: TGTGCCAGCAGTTTATGGGAGGGGGGAAATGACTATGGCTACACCTTC.

The chain employs TRBV5-1 and TRBJ2-3; D perhaps matches TRBD1 (5 bases). The CDR3 loop spans 14 amino acids. Trimming removed 4 bases from V and 6 bases from J, with 15 bases in between. Germline CDR1 reads SGHRS; CDR2 reads YFSETQ. The CDR3 DNA sequence: TGCGCCAGCAGCCCCGGACAAGCCACGGATACGCAGTATTTT. It yields the protein CASSPGQATDTQYF. The whole variable domain, remainder taken from reference TRBV5-1 and TRBJ2-3, is KAGVTQTPRYLIKTRGQQVTLSCSPISGHRSVSWYQQTPGQGLQFLFEYFSETQRNKGNFPGRFSGRQFSNSRSEMNVSTLELGDSALYLCASSPGQATDTQYFGPGTRLTVL.

This clone was counted a single time. The rearrangement joins TRBV28 to TRBJ1-2; D possibly corresponds to TRBD1 (6 bases). CDR1 and CDR2 (germline): MDHEN, SYDVKM. Trimming removed 7 bases from V and 5 bases from J, with 17 bases in between. The CDR3 is made up of 14 amino acids. The CDR3 DNA follows: TGTGCCAGCAAGGGGGGATTCCTTAGGTATGGCTACACCTTC. Encoded protein: CASKGGFLRYGYTF.

With respect to this clone: This probably arose from a read error, given a far larger clone one base away. The rearrangement joins TRBV30 to TRBJ2-6; perhaps TRBD2 as D (5 bases). Germline V lookup: CDR1 GTSNPN, CDR2 SVGIG (reference sequence). The CDR3 has 14 amino acids. The CDR3 protein is CARSEGSGANVLTF. The CDR3 DNA follows: TGTGCCCGGAGTGAGGGCTCTGGGGCCAACGTCCTGACTTTC.

Of note for this clone: A read error is likely here: a far larger clone is one base away. The chain combines TRBV7-6 with TRBJ1-1; weak D call: TRBD1 (5 bases). This CDR3 region has 13 residues. Germline V gene lookup returns CDR1 SGHVS and CDR2 FNYEAQ. V shed 1 base and J shed 4 bases, with 7 bases lying between them. CDR3 nucleotides: TGTGCCAGCAGCTTAGAGGGGAGCACTGAAGCTTTCTTT. Protein product: CASSLEGSTEAFF.

Turning to this clone: Given a far larger clone just one base away, this is likely a sequencing read error. Other DNA sequences from this sample encode an identical CDR3 as well. The rearrangement uses TRBV4-1 and TRBJ2-5; 10 nucleotides match TRBD1. With V trimmed by 4 bases and J by 5 bases, 7 bases remained unmatched. The CDR3 is made up of 15 amino acids. Germline V CDR1 and CDR2: MGHRA, YSYEKL. In DNA, the CDR3 is TGCGCCAGCAGCCTCGCGACAGGGGGCGTGGAGACCCAGTACTTC. It encodes CASSLATGGVETQYF.

The genes are TRBV30 and TRBJ1-5, with 12 positions matching TRBD1. V lost 3 bases, J lost 2 bases, and 8 bases stayed unmatched. The germline gives CDR1 GTSNPN, CDR2 SVGIG (reference sequence). This CDR3 region has 17 residues. The CDR3 DNA follows: TGTGCCTGGAGCCGGGACAGGGGGCCTATCGGCAATCAGCCCCAGCATTTT. Translating gives CAWSRDRGPIGNQPQHF.

Regarding this clone: This likely traces to a read error, being one base from a far larger clone. The chain recombines TRBV25-1 with TRBJ2-1, with 8 bases identical to TRBD1. The CDR3 has 16 amino acids. CDR1 is MGHDK and CDR2 is SYGVNS in the germline V gene. The chain's CDR3 is CASSPLQGVGDNAQFF. CDR3 bases: TGTGCCAGCAGTCCGCTACAGGGGGTTGGCGACAATGCGCAGTTCTTC.

The chain links TRBV11-2 to TRBJ1-2; D call uncertain. Germline V gene lookup returns CDR1 SGHAT and CDR2 FQNNGV. V was clipped by 1 base and J by 5 bases, with 8 bases between them. The CDR3 covers 13 residues. CDR3 nucleotides: TGTGCCAGCAGCTTAGGTCTTGGGTATGGCTACACCTTC. Residues: CASSLGLGYGYTF.

About this clone itself: This likely stems from a read error, as it lies one base from a far larger clone. This CDR3 is also generated by other DNA sequences in the sample. The rearrangement links TRBV29-1 to TRBJ2-5, with D possibly being TRBD2 (6 bases). The germline V gene has CDR1 SQVTM and CDR2 ANQGSEA. The CDR3 is made up of 13 amino acids. V shed 6 bases and J shed 2 bases, with 13 bases lying between them. CDR3 sequence (DNA): TGCAGCGTGGGGGGTTGGGCACAAGAGACCCAGTACTTC. This translates into CSVGGWAQETQYF.

With regard to this clone: The sample has other DNA sequences that encode this CDR3 too. The V gene is TRBV7-2, the J gene TRBJ2-3; D call uncertain. The CDR3 is made up of 13 amino acids. CDR1 is SGHTA, CDR2 FQGNSA, per germline. V was cut by 1 base and J by 4 bases, with 6 bases left in between. CDR3 amino acids: CASSLGRSDTQYF. CDR3 DNA sequence: TGTGCCAGCAGCTTAGGTCGGTCAGATACGCAGTATTTT.

The count of this clone is one. The gene calls are TRBV5-1 and TRBJ2-1; 7 bases line up with TRBD2. The CDR3 contains 14 residues. Germline CDR1 and CDR2: SGHRS and YFSETQ. Losses at the gene ends were 4 bases for V and 8 bases for J; bases not matched to a gene: 9. CDR3 sequence: CASSGRGSGDEQFF. CDR3 nucleotide sequence: TGCGCCAGCAGCGGACGCGGGAGCGGGGATGAGCAGTTCTTC.

Concerning this clone itself: This sequence is one base from a far larger clone and is likely a read error. Within the sample, other DNA sequences also encode this same CDR3. V gene TRBV6-1 combines with J gene TRBJ2-5; 9 nucleotides match TRBD1. Germline-derived CDR1 and CDR2 are MNHNS and SASEGT. The CDR3 has 12 residues. CDR3 nucleotides: TGTGCCAGCGCACAGGGGGCGAAGACTCAGTACTTC. This gives the protein CASAQGAKTQYF.

The rearrangement links TRBV10-1 to TRBJ2-5; a possible D gene is TRBD2 (7 bases). Germline V gene data show CDR1 as WNHNN and CDR2 as SYGVQD (reference sequence). Trimming removed 3 bases at V and 4 bases at J, with 12 bases between. This CDR3 contains 14 residues. The CDR3 DNA sequence: TGCGCCAGCAGTGAAGGGGGGGCGGGAGAGACCCAGTACTTC. Its protein product is CASSEGGAGETQYF.